This TCR beta chain derives from a study of spatial heterogeneity in lung cancer. This clonotype was counted ten times or more. The time point was: sample taken at primary tumor resection. The study sequenced unsorted whole RNA from tumor, nontumor lung or frozen PBMC. TCRdb re-called the 5' RACE reads with MiXCR, one entry per CDR3 protein. The sample gives about 13,000 distinct CDR3 sequences, 3.5% to 4% of which show up once; around 43% is in the top ten. Germline CDR1 reads SGHKS; CDR2 reads YYEKEE (reference sequence). The CDR3 runs to 13 residues. Trimming took off 4 bases at V and 7 bases at J, with 14 bases between the two ends.

The sample was PBMCs, taken at surgery. The chain carries TRBV5-5 and TRBJ1-1, with TRBD1 as a possible D gene (5 bases). The sequence derives from a male donor with early-stage non-small cell lung cancer. The CDR3 coding sequence is TGTGCCAGCAGCCCCGCGGACACATTTGAAGCTTTCTTT. Translated: CASSPADTFEAFF.